What follows are 3 T cell receptor beta chains derived from one specimen sequenced in a study of regulatory T cells in long-lasting Graves disease. The time point here: newly diagnosed GD, antithyroid drugs for less than 3 months. Following extraction of RNA from PBMCs, that RNA was used to make the TCR library. In building TCR beta libraries, iRepertoire HTBI primers were used together with Arm-PCR of CDR3 regions. TCRdb reprocessed the multiplex PCR reads with MiXCR, giving one entry per CDR3 protein. In the table there are about 200,000 distinct CDR3 sequences, roughly 20% of which are singletons. These data were likewise used in another study, on T cells in Graves' hyperthyroidism and ophthalmopathy.

Sequenced here: peripheral blood mononuclear cells (PBMCs), sampled at new diagnosis, from a patient treated with antithyroid drugs. The receptors stem from a woman in her twenties or thirties with Graves disease.

This clonotype has a count of ten or more. V and J are TRBV7-9 and TRBJ2-3; 11 bases fit TRBD2. Germline V gene lookup returns CDR1 SEHNR and CDR2 FQNEAQ (reference sequence). The ends lost 1 base at V and 4 bases at J; junction bases unmatched: 7. The CDR3 runs to 17 residues. The CDR3 here is CASSLGASGRNADTQYF. In DNA form, the CDR3 reads TGTGCCAGCAGCTTAGGGGCTAGCGGGAGGAACGCAGATACGCAGTATTTT.

There are many counts of this clonotype. J is TRBJ1-5 and V is TRBV6-2 or TRBV6-3; the D is unclear. The germline gives CDR1 MNHEY, CDR2 SVGEGT. The CDR3 sequence is 15 residues long. The germline V and J ends were trimmed by 4 bases and 3 bases, with 13 bases remaining between them. CDR3 sequence reads: CASSLSNSINQPQHF. For the CDR3, the DNA is TGTGCCAGCAGTTTGAGTAACAGTATCAATCAGCCCCAGCATTTT.

In its sample, this clonotype was seen many times. The gene calls are TRBV20-1 and TRBJ1-5; 7 bases align to TRBD1. V lost 1 base and J lost 3; bases outside the gene matches: 12. The germline V gene encodes CDR1 DFQATT and CDR2 SNEGSKA (reference sequence). This CDR3 region has 17 residues. The CDR3 loop reads CSARVRGGDSLNQPQHF. The CDR3 bases are TGCAGTGCTAGAGTCCGGGGAGGGGACAGCCTCAATCAGCCCCAGCATTTT.